This passage covers 25 T cell receptor beta chains from one sample sequenced in a study of sequential checkpoint blockade in melanoma. Clones were read by immunoSEQ multiplex PCR, and TCRdb kept only the in-frame ones, dropping some. The sample records approximately 8,800 clones, around three fifths being singletons. Treatment indicated: randomized to nivolumab then ipilimumab (arm A) or the reverse (arm B). The sequenced sample was CD8+ T cells sorted from blood (inferred from file names), obtained from a patient given nivolumab and ipilimumab in sequence. The receptors come from a human donor with melanoma.

The chain is built from TRBV27 and TRBJ1-2, with D possibly matching TRBD1 (6 bases). Germline lookup yields CDR1 MNHEY and CDR2 SMNVEV (reference sequence). The CDR3 covers 15 residues. Trimming removed 8 bases from V and 3 bases from J, with 19 bases in between. The CDR3 nucleotides are TGTGCCAGCTGCTCCCCCAGGGAGGGGGACTATGGCTACACCTTC. Protein sequence: CASCSPREGDYGYTF.

The V and J genes are TRBV30 and TRBJ1-2, with 9 nucleotides matching TRBD1. Trimming at V came to 4 bases and at J to 8 bases, leaving 2 bases not matched to a gene. The length of the CDR3 is 11 residues. Germline loops: CDR1 GTSNPN, CDR2 SVGIG (reference sequence). The CDR3 here is CAWTGTGGYTF. CDR3 coding DNA: TGTGCCTGGACTGGGACAGGGGGCTACACCTTC.

This clone appeared a single time. The V call is TRBV19, the J call TRBJ1-5, with a weak D call TRBD1 (5 bases). Germline lookup yields CDR1 LNHDA and CDR2 SQIVND (reference sequence). The CDR3 contains 13 residues. V lost 3 bases and J lost 4, with 7 bases in between. CDR3 DNA sequence: TGTGCCAGTAGTATTGCAGGGAATCAGCCCCAGCATTTT. This gives the protein CASSIAGNQPQHF.

Written as DNA, the CDR3 is TGCGCCAGCAGCCACCAACAGGGTATTCAGCCCCAGCATTTT. This sequence encodes CASSHQQGIQPQHF. The chain employs TRBV4-3 and TRBJ1-5; maybe TRBD1 (6 bases). Germline lookup yields CDR1 LGHNA and CDR2 YSLEER. Trimming left V 3 bases short and J 6 bases short, with 12 bases between. CDR3 length: 14 amino acids.

The chain recombines TRBV21-1 with TRBJ2-7; the DNA was not compared with TRBD2, the D call given in the table. TRBV21-1 is flagged as a pseudogene. The length of the CDR3 is 14 residues. CDR3: CASGGAGTWYEQYF. DNA of the CDR3: TGTGCCAGCGGGGGGGCGGGGACATGGTACGAGCAGTACTTC.

In the case of this clone: The junction shows a germline mismatch at one end, possibly a read error. The CDR3, as DNA: TGCGCCAGCAGCCCCGGACTGGGAAGAAACACCGGGGAGCTGTTTTTT. Its protein is CASSPGLGRNTGELFF. The rearrangement links TRBV7-9 to TRBJ2-2; D perhaps matches TRBD2 (5 bases). The CDR3 totals 16 residues. Germline CDR1 reads SEHNR; CDR2 reads FQNEAQ (reference sequence).

This clone was seen a few times. The genes are TRBV2 and TRBJ2-5, with a weak D call TRBD1 (8 bases). Germline CDR1 SNHLY, CDR2 FYNNEI. V lost 3 bases, J lost 5 bases, and 19 bases lay in between. This CDR3 comprises 16 residues. For the CDR3, the DNA is TGTGCCAGCAGTGACCCAGCCAGGGGGCGGGGGGAGACCCAGTACTTC. Its translation: CASSDPARGRGETQYF.

This clone occurred a few times. The gene calls are TRBV7-7 and TRBJ2-3, with TRBD2 matching 8 bases. This CDR3 has 15 amino acids. CDR1 is SSHAT, CDR2 FNYEAQ, per germline (reference sequence). The V gene end was trimmed by 5 bases and the J gene end by 1 base; junction bases not matched to a gene: 5. The DNA for the CDR3 is TGTGCCAGCAGCCCTAAAGCGGGGGGCACAGATACGCAGTATTTT. It is translated as CASSPKAGGTDTQYF.

The genes are TRBV4-1 and TRBJ2-7, with 8 bases aligning to TRBD1. Per germline, CDR1 MGHRA and CDR2 YSYEKL. The CDR3 loop spans 13 amino acids. V was pared by 3 bases and J by 3 bases, with 1 base of the junction left unmatched. The CDR3 region has the DNA TGCGCCAGCAGCCACGACAGGGGCTACGAGCAGTACTTC. Residues: CASSHDRGYEQYF.

The chain joins TRBV4-1 to TRBJ2-7, with D possibly matching TRBD1 (5 bases). Germline assignment: CDR1 MGHRA and CDR2 YSYEKL. V shed 1 base and J shed 0 bases, with 7 bases lying between them. There are 14 residues in the CDR3. Here the CDR3 reads CASSQGRVSYEQYF. CDR3 in DNA: TGCGCCAGCAGCCAAGGCAGGGTCTCCTACGAGCAGTACTTC.

This clone was seen a handful of times. The V and J genes are TRBV9 and TRBJ2-7; 9 nucleotides align to TRBD1. The V gene end was trimmed by 4 bases and the J gene end by 2 bases; junction bases not matched to a gene: 4. Germline CDR1 SGDLS, CDR2 YYNGEE. The CDR3 sequence is 14 residues long. The CDR3 loop is CASSTGQGTYEQYF. The CDR3 nucleotides read TGTGCCAGCAGCACAGGACAGGGGACCTACGAGCAGTACTTC.

This chain links TRBV7-8 with TRBJ2-7; the match to TRBD1 covers 7 bases. Trimming took 3 bases from V and 0 from J; bases not matched to a gene: 2. The CDR3 length is 14 residues. Germline V CDR1 and CDR2: SGHVS, FQNEAQ. The CDR3 protein is CASSLTGPSYEQYF. Written as DNA, the CDR3 is TGTGCCAGCAGCTTGACAGGGCCCTCCTACGAGCAGTACTTC.

This clone was seen more than once but under ten times. DNA for the CDR3: TGCGCCAGCAGCCAACAGGGGATTGCCACTGAAGCTTTCTTT. Translation gives CASSQQGIATEAFF. The chain uses TRBV4-1 and TRBJ1-1; maybe TRBD1 (6 bases). Germline assignment: CDR1 MGHRA and CDR2 YSYEKL. The CDR3 is 14 residues long. The germline V and J ends were trimmed by 2 bases and 4 bases, with 11 bases remaining between them.

J is TRBJ2-1 and V is TRBV7-3, with 8 positions matching TRBD1. CDR3 size: 18 residues. Germline V CDR1 and CDR2: SGHTA, FQGTGA. V trimming: 2 bases; J trimming: 1 base; junction bases outside the gene matches: 10. CDR3 nucleotides: TGTGCCAGCAGCTTAGTCTTCGGGACAGGAGGGTCCTACAATGAGCAGTTCTTC. Translated: CASSLVFGTGGSYNEQFF.

The rearrangement joins TRBV5-4 to TRBJ1-1, with D perhaps TRBD1 (5 bases). In germline, CDR1 is SGHNT, CDR2 YYREEE (reference sequence). Trimming took 3 bases from V and 0 from J, leaving 9 bases between them. CDR3 length: 14 residues. This CDR3 is CASSSSGLNTEAFF. Here the CDR3 DNA reads TGTGCCAGCAGCTCCTCAGGGTTGAACACTGAAGCTTTCTTT.

By share of the sample, this clone is large. V is TRBV19 and J is TRBJ1-2; D perhaps matches TRBD1 (5 bases). The CDR3 spans 15 residues. Trimming took off 7 bases at V and 4 bases at J, with 19 bases between the two ends. Germline CDR1 reads LNHDA; CDR2 reads SQIVND (reference sequence). As DNA, the CDR3 is TGTGCCAGTACCGCTCCGGGGGATTGGCGCTATGGCTACACCTTC. Its protein product is CASTAPGDWRYGYTF.

This clone came up a few times. The V gene is TRBV5-1, the J gene TRBJ1-1, with D unclear. Germline V gives CDR1 SGHRS, CDR2 YFSETQ. There are 12 residues in the CDR3. The germline V and J ends were trimmed by 1 base and 7 bases, with 8 bases remaining between them. This CDR3 reads CASSLNSYEAFF. Here the CDR3 DNA reads TGCGCCAGCAGCTTGAATAGTTATGAAGCTTTCTTT. Together with reference TRBV5-1 and TRBJ1-1, the CDR3 gives the full variable domain: KAGVTQTPRYLIKTRGQQVTLSCSPISGHRSVSWYQQTPGQGLQFLFEYFSETQRNKGNFPGRFSGRQFSNSRSEMNVSTLELGDSALYLCASSLNSYEAFFGQGTRLTVV.

The rearrangement links TRBV27 to TRBJ1-2; no clear D gene. The CDR3 spans 16 residues. The V and J ends lost 4 bases and 4 bases respectively, with 19 bases between them. Per the germline V gene, CDR1 is MNHEY and CDR2 is SMNVEV (reference sequence). Written as DNA, the CDR3 is TGTGCCAGCAGTTCCGTCCTGCGGGGAGGTACCTATGGCTACACCTTC. Amino acid sequence: CASSSVLRGGTYGYTF.

The rearrangement links TRBV4-2 to TRBJ2-3; TRBD2 aligns across 9 bases. Trimming at V came to 0 bases and at J to 7 bases, leaving 5 bases not matched to a gene. This CDR3 spans 15 amino acids. Germline V lookup: CDR1 LGHNA, CDR2 YNFKEQ. CDR3: CASSQDPAGGYTQYF. In nucleotides, the CDR3 is TGTGCCAGCAGCCAAGACCCAGCGGGGGGTTATACGCAGTATTTT.

The CDR3 sequence: CASSDAEFWEQYF. CDR3 nucleotide sequence: TGTGCCAGCAGTGACGCGGAGTTCTGGGAGCAGTACTTC. The chain uses TRBV6-1 and TRBJ2-7; no definite D call. Germline assignment: CDR1 MNHNS and CDR2 SASEGT. Between the trimmed V and J ends, which lost 3 bases and 7 bases, there was a span of 13 bases. This CDR3 is built from 13 residues.

The CDR3 reads CASSTSGGAQEQYF. The CDR3 coding sequence is TGTGCCAGCAGCACTAGCGGGGGGGCTCAAGAGCAGTACTTC. The V gene is TRBV11-3, the J gene TRBJ2-7, with 13 bases lining up with TRBD2. V was clipped by 5 bases and J by 7 bases; unmatched bases: 5. CDR3 length: 14 residues. Germline CDR1 is SGHNT and CDR2 is YENEEA.

This rearrangement joins TRBV10-3 to TRBJ1-1; tentatively, D is TRBD1 (6 bases). The germline gives CDR1 ENHRY, CDR2 SYGVKD. V was clipped by 10 bases and J by 4 bases, with 19 bases between them. The CDR3 runs to 14 residues. This chain's CDR3 is CASRLREGVTEAFF. CDR3 coding DNA: TGTGCCAGTAGGCTCAGGGAGGGGGTCACTGAAGCTTTCTTT.

This clone was recorded once. The genes are TRBV19 and TRBJ2-1; D perhaps matches TRBD2 (6 bases). V was shortened by 2 bases and J by 4 bases, with 9 bases between the two germline ends. The germline CDR1 and CDR2 sequences are LNHDA and SQIVND (reference sequence). CDR3 size: 14 residues. CDR3 bases: TGTGCCAGTAGTATAACCGGGGGTTACAATGAGCAGTTCTTC. Amino acids: CASSITGGYNEQFF.

In regard to this clone: Other DNA sequences in the same sample also yield this CDR3. The gene calls are TRBV6-5 and TRBJ1-4, with 7 bases identical to TRBD1. V trimming: 2 bases; J trimming: 11 bases; junction bases outside the gene matches: 5. Germline assignment: CDR1 MNHEY and CDR2 SVGAGI. The CDR3 is made up of 13 amino acids. In DNA form, the CDR3 reads TGTGCCAGCAGTTACACCTCAGGGGGGAAACTGTTTTTT. Its protein product is CASSYTSGGKLFF.

This CDR3 is CATKTGGYSNQPQHF. In DNA form, the CDR3 reads TGTGCCACCAAAACGGGGGGGTATAGCAATCAGCCCCAGCATTTT. V and J are TRBV15 and TRBJ1-5, with D possibly matching TRBD1 (5 bases). V shed 7 bases and J shed 0 bases, with 13 bases lying between them. Germline V gene sequence: CDR1 LNHNV, CDR2 YYDKDF (reference sequence). The CDR3 runs to 15 residues.